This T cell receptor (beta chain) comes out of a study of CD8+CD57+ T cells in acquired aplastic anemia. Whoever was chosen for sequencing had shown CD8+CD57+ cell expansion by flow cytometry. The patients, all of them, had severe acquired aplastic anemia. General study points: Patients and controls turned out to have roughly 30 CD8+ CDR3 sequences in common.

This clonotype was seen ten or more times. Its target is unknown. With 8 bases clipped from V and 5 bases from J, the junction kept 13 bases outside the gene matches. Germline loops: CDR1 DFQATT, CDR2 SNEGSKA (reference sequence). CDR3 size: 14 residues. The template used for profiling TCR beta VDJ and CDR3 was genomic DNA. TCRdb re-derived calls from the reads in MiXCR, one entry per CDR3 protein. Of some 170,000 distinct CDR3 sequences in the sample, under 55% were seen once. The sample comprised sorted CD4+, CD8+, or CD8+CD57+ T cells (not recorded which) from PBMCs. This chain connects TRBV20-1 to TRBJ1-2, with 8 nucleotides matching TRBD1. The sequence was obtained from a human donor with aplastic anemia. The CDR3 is CSSDSGQGAYGYTF. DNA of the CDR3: TGCAGTTCCGATAGTGGGCAGGGGGCATATGGCTACACCTTC.